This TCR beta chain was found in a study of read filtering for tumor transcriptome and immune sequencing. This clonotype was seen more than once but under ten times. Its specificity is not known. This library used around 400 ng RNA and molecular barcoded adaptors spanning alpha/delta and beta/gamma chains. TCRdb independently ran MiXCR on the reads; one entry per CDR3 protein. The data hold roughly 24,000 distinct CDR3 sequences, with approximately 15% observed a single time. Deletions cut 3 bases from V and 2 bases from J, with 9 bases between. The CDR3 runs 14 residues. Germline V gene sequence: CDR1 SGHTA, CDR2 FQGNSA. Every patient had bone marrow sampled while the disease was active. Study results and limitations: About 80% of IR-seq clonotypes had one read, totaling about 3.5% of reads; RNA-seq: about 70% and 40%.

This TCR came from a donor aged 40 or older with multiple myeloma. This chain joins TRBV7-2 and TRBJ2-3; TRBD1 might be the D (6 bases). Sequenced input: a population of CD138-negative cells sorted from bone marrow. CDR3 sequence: CASSFDRYTDTQYF. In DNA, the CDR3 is TGTGCCAGCAGCTTCGACAGGTACACAGATACGCAGTATTTT.